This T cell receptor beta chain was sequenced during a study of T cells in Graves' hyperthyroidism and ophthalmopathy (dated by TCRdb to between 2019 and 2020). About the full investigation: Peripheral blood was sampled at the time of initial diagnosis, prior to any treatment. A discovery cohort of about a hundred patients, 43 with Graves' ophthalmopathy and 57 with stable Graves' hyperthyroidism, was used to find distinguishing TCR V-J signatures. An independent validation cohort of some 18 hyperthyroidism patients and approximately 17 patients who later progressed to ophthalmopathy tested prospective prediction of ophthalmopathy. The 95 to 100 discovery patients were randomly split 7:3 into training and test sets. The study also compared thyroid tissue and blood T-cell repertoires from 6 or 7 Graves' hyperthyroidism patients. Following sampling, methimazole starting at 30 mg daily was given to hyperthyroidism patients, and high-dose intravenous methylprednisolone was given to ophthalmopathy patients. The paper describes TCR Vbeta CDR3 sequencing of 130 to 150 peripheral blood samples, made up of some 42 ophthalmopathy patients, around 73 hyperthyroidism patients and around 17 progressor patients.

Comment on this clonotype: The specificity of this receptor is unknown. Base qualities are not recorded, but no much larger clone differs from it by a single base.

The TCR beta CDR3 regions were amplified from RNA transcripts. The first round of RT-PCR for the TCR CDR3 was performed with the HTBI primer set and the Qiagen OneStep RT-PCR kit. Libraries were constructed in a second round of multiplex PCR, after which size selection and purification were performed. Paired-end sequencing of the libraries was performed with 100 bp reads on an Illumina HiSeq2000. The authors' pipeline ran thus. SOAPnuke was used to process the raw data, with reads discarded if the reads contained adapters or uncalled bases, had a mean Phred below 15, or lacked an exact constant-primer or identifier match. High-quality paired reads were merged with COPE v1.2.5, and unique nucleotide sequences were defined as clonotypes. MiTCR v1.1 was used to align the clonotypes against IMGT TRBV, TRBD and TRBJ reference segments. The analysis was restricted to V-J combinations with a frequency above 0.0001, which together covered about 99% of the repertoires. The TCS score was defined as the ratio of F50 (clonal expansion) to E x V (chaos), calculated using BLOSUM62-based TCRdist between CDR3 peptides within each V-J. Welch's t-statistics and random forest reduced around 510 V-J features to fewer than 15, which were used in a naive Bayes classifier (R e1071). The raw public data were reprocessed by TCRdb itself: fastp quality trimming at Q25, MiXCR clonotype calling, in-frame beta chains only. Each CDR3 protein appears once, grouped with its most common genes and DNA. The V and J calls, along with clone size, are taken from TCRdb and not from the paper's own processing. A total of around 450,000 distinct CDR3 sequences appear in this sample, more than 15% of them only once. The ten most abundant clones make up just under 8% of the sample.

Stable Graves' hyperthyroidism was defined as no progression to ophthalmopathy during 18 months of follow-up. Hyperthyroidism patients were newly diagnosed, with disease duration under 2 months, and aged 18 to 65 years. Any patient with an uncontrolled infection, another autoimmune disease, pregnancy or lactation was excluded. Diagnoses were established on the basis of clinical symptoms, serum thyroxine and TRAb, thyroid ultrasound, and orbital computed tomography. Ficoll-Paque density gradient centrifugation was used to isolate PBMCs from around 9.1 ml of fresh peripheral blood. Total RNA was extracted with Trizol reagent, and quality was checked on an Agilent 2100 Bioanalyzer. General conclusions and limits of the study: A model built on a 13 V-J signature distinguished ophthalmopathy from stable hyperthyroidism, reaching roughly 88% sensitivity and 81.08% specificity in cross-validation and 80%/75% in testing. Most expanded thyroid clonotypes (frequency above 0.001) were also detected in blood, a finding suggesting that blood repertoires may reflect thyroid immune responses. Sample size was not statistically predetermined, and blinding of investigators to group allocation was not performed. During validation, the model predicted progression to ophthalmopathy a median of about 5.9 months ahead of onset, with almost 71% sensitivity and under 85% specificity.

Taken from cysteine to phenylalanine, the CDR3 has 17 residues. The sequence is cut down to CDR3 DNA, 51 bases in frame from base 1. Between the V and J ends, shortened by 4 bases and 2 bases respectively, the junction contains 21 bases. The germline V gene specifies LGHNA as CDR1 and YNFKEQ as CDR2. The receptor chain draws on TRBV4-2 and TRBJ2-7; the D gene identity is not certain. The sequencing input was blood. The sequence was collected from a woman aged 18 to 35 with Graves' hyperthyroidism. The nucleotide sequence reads TGTGCCAGCAGCCTAAGGGCCTCGCAGGTCAGTACCTACGAGCAGTACTTC. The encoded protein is CASSLRASQVSTYEQYF.